This T cell receptor beta chain was sequenced in a study of regulatory T cells in long-lasting Graves disease. Building the TCR beta libraries relied on iRepertoire HTBI primers, and CDR3 regions underwent Arm-PCR. TCRdb ran MiXCR on the multiplex PCR reads and lists one entry per CDR3 protein. The sample shows roughly 520,000 distinct CDR3 sequences, about 11% of them seen only once. Specified time point: newly diagnosed GD, antithyroid drugs for less than 3 months. Making the TCR library involved RNA that had been extracted from PBMCs. Those enrolled as patients came out of an endocrinology department in Xi'an, China. The CDR3 contains 16 residues. Per germline, CDR1 KGHDR and CDR2 SFDVKD. The trim removed 4 bases at V and 0 bases at J, leaving 6 bases unmatched. The same sample was also studied in work on T cells in Graves' hyperthyroidism and ophthalmopathy. This second report adds: Graves' hyperthyroidism without ophthalmopathy progression within 18 months was termed stable. Diagnostic assessment was based on clinical symptoms, serum thyroxine and TRAb, thyroid ultrasound and orbital computed tomography. The model identified upcoming ophthalmopathy a median roughly 6.5 months ahead of onset.

The V gene is TRBV24-1, the J gene TRBJ2-7; 9 nucleotides match TRBD1. The starting material was peripheral blood mononuclear cells (PBMCs), obtained at new diagnosis, from a patient treated with antithyroid drugs. The clonotype originates from a woman aged 25-40 years with Graves disease. The CDR3 reads CATSETGTGSSYEQYF. CDR3 coding DNA: TGTGCCACCAGTGAGACCGGGACAGGGAGCTCCTACGAGCAGTACTTC.